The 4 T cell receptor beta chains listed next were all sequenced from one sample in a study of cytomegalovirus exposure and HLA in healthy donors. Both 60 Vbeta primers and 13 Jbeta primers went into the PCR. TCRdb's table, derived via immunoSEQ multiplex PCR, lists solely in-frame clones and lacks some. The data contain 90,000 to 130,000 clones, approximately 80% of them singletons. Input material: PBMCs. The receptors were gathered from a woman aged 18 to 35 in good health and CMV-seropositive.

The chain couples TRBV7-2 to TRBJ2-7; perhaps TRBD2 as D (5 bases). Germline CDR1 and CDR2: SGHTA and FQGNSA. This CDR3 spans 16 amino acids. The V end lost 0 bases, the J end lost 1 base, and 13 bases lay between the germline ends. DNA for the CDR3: TGTGCCAGCAGCTTAGCAAGAGCGGTTCCGTCCTACGAGCAGTACTTC. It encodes CASSLARAVPSYEQYF. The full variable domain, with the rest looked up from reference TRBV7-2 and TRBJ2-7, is GAGVSQSPSNKVTEKGKDVELRCDPISGHTALYWYRQSLGQGLEFLIYFQGNSAPDKSGLPSDRFSAERTGGSVSTLTIQRTQQEDSAVYLCASSLARAVPSYEQYFGPGTRLTVT.

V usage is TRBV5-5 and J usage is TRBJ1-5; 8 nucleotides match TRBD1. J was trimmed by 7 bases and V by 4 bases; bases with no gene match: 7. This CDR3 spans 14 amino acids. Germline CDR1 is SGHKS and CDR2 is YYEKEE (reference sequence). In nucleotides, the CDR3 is TGTGCCAGCAGCCGAGACAGGGGAGGACAGCCCCAGCATTTT. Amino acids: CASSRDRGGQPQHF.

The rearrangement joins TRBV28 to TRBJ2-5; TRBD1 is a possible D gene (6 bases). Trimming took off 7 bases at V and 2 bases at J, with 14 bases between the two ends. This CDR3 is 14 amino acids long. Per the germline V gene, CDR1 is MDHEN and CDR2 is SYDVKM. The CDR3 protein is CASKFQGTQETQYF. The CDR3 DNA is TGTGCCAGCAAGTTCCAGGGGACACAAGAGACCCAGTACTTC.

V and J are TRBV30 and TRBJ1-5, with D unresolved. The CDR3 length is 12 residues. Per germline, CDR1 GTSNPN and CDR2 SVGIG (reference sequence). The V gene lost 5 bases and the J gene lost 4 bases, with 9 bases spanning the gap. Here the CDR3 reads CAWGSSNQPQHF. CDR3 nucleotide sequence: TGTGCCTGGGGCTCCTCTAATCAGCCCCAGCATTTT. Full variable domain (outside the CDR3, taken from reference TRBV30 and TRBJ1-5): SQTIHQWPATLVQPVGSPLSLECTVEGTSNPNLYWYRQAAGRGLQLLFYSVGIGQISSEVPQNLSASRPQDRQFILSSKKLLLSDSGFYLCAWGSSNQPQHFGDGTRLSIL.